Listed below are T cell receptor beta chains from one sample, sequenced in a study of blood T cell repertoires in COVID-19. Measured with immunoSEQ multiplex PCR; TCRdb has only the in-frame clones, and not every one. The table includes about 180,000 clones, 80% to 90% detected once. Source material: peripheral blood. Source of these receptors: a man in his fifties or sixties with acute or convalescent COVID-19. Each CDR3 is given without its conserved first and last residue. The order of the fields is J gene, V gene, CDR3 protein.

J: TRBJ2-1; V: TRBV5-5; CDR3: ASSMDGSYNEQF
J: TRBJ2-4; V: TRBV7-8; CDR3: ASSFTRAKNIQY
J: TRBJ1-1; V: TRBV19; CDR3: ASSINRDTEAF
J: TRBJ2-7; V: TRBV7-2; CDR3: ASSLDRGILYEQY
J: TRBJ2-1; V: TRBV3-1/TRBV3-2; CDR3: ASSDNAHNEQF
J: TRBJ2-5; V: TRBV7-2; CDR3: ASSFSAGGRETQY
J: TRBJ2-6; V: TRBV7-3; CDR3: ASSLCEEDGPGANVLT
J: TRBJ2-2; V: TRBV4-1; CDR3: ASSPGGYTDTGELF
J: TRBJ2-1; V: TRBV4-1; CDR3: ASSPGLAGRSYNEQF
J: TRBJ2-1; V: TRBV9; CDR3: ASSPRTSGSASSYNEQF
J: TRBJ2-1; V: TRBV5-1; CDR3: ASSTAGTGGIDEQF
J: TRBJ2-7; V: TRBV11-1; CDR3: ASSPDRGLYEQY
J: TRBJ1-2; V: TRBV2; CDR3: ASSTNREYGYT
J: TRBJ1-6; V: TRBV27; CDR3: ASSSPRTGSASSPLH
J: TRBJ2-7; V: TRBV3-1/TRBV3-2; CDR3: ASSQGTGAGGEQY
J: TRBJ2-1; V: TRBV7-3; CDR3: ASSSEISGGHEQF
J: TRBJ1-1; V: TRBV5-1; CDR3: ASSRGMNTEAF
J: TRBJ2-7; V: TRBV18; CDR3: ASSAGLAATNYEQY
J: TRBJ1-6; V: TRBV9; CDR3: ASSPDVGGLGSPLH
J: TRBJ2-3; V: TRBV3-1/TRBV3-2; CDR3: ASSTAGLAGGTDTQY